A selection of T cell receptor beta chains follows, all from one sample in a study of blood T cell repertoires in COVID-19. The protocol was immunoSEQ multiplex PCR, while the TCRdb copy is restricted to in-frame clones and leaves out a portion. Here the sample spans some 150,000 clones, about 88% being singletons. Sequencing input: PBMCs or T cells enriched from blood (not recorded which). The receptor source for this set is a woman under 30 who had recovered from COVID-19. Each CDR3 is given with its conserved first and last residue. D genes are given only for firm matches. Clone size appears in some rows only: once, few, many, or a class for an expanded clone.

d_call	v_call	clone_size	j_call	cdr3_aa	cdr3_nt
.	TRBV7-9	.	TRBJ2-2	CASKYRISGNTGELFF	TGTGCCAGCAAATATAGGATTAGCGGAAACACCGGGGAGCTGTTTTTT
.	TRBV4-2	.	TRBJ2-1	CASSQESGGTANEQFF	TGTGCCAGCAGCCAAGAATCGGGCGGGACCGCAAATGAGCAGTTCTTC
TRBD2	TRBV7-3	.	TRBJ2-3	CASSLITSARGTDTQYF	TGTGCCAGCAGCTTGATAACTAGCGCCCGGGGCACAGATACGCAGTATTTT
.	TRBV28	.	TRBJ1-1	CASRFMSRNTEAFF	TGTGCCAGCAGGTTTATGTCCCGGAACACTGAAGCTTTCTTT
TRBD1	TRBV7-8	.	TRBJ1-5	CASSSDRGRGQPQHF	TGTGCCAGCAGCAGTGACAGGGGCCGGGGGCAGCCCCAGCATTTT
.	TRBV27	few	TRBJ2-7	CASSPRGRAGDEQYF	TGTGCCAGCAGCCCTAGGGGGAGGGCTGGAGACGAGCAGTACTTC
.	TRBV2	.	TRBJ1-4	CASSSPGGEGEKLFF	TGTGCCAGCAGTTCCCCGGGGGGGGAAGGGGAAAAACTGTTTTTT
.	TRBV18	.	TRBJ2-1	CASHSAVEGQFF	TGTGCCAGCCACTCGGCTGTGGAGGGGCAGTTCTTC
.	TRBV7-9	few	TRBJ1-1	CASSLDGKNTEAFF	TGTGCCAGCAGCTTAGACGGGAAGAACACTGAAGCTTTCTTT
TRBD2	TRBV4-2	once	TRBJ2-3	CASSQYTSGRASTQYF	TGTGCCAGCAGCCAATATACTAGCGGGAGGGCAAGTACGCAGTATTTT
.	TRBV15	.	TRBJ1-2	CATSSQGGGYTF	TGTGCCACCAGCAGCCAGGGTGGTGGCTACACCTTC
TRBD2	TRBV12-5	once	TRBJ2-1	CASGFGRGRATEQFF	TGTGCTAGTGGTTTCGGCCGCGGGAGGGCCACCGAGCAGTTCTTC
.	TRBV6-2/TRBV6-3	.	TRBJ2-7	CASSYAVQGPDEQYF	TGTGCCAGCAGTTACGCGGTTCAGGGGCCGGACGAGCAGTACTTC
TRBD2	TRBV7-2	.	TRBJ2-7	CASSLGVVAGGSYEQYF	TGTGCCAGCAGCTTAGGGGTCGTAGCGGGAGGTTCTTACGAGCAGTACTTC
TRBD2	TRBV5-1	.	TRBJ2-7	CASSLDIAGGREQYF	TGCGCCAGCAGCTTGGATATAGCGGGAGGTCGCGAGCAGTACTTC
TRBD2	TRBV7-8	few	TRBJ2-7	CASSFGGGPYEQYF	TGTGCCAGCAGCTTTGGGGGAGGGCCGTACGAGCAGTACTTC
TRBD1	TRBV5-1	once	TRBJ1-6	CASSHGGGQGLKPLHF	TGCGCCAGCAGCCACGGCGGGGGACAGGGTCTGAAACCCCTCCACTTT
TRBD2	TRBV24-1	.	TRBJ2-5	CATSDSPAGTSKGTQYF	TGTGCCACCAGTGATTCACCAGCCGGGACTAGCAAGGGGACCCAGTACTTC
TRBD1	TRBV20-1	.	TRBJ2-7	CSASGGTGGAYEQYF	TGCAGTGCTAGTGGGGGGACAGGGGGCGCCTACGAGCAGTACTTC
.	TRBV28	.	TRBJ2-1	CASSPRDSNNEQFF	TGTGCCAGCAGCCCGCGGGACAGCAACAATGAGCAGTTCTTC